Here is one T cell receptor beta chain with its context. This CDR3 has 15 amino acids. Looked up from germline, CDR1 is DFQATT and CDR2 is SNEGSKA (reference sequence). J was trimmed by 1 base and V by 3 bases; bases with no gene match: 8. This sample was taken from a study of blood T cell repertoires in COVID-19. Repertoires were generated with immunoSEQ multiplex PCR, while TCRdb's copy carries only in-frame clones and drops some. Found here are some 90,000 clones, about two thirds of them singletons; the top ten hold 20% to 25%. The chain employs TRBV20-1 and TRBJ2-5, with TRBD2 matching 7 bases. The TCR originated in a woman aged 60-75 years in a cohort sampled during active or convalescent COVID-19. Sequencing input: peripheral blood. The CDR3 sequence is CSASGGEGFQETQYF. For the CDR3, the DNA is TGCAGTGCTAGTGGGGGGGAAGGGTTCCAAGAGACCCAGTACTTC.